This T cell receptor (beta chain) was found in a study of vaccination effects on CD4 cells after COVID-19. Viral peptide pool expansion of antigen-specific CD4+ T cells preceded sequencing in the ViraFEST assay. Isolating CD4+ T cells followed approximately 10 days of culture. It was between March and December 2020 that the person had a SARS-CoV-2 infection confirmed by PCR. It was with 10 IU/ml IL-2 and roughly 9.2 ug/ml peptides that roughly 2.2 million PBMC per well were cultured. A half-medium replacement with IL-2 medium was carried out on days 3 and 7. Trimming pared 4 bases from V and 6 bases from J, leaving 10 bases between. The V gene's germline CDR1 is SGHRS and CDR2 YFSETQ. The CDR3 is 13 amino acids. Data came from immunoSEQ multiplex PCR; TCRdb stores just in-frame clones and leaves some out. The sample has nearly 45,000 clones; 65% to 70% are singletons. As to this clone: Its antigen remains unknown.

The chain employs TRBV5-1 and TRBJ2-2; D is tentatively TRBD1 or TRBD2 (5 bases each). The TCR originated in a human donor who had a prior SARS-CoV-2 infection. The sample consisted of CD4+ T cells from PBMCs cultured with a peptide pool, taken before COVID-19 vaccination. DNA of the CDR3: TGCGCCAGCAGCACTCAGGGAGCCGGGGAGCTGTTTTTT. Protein: CASSTQGAGELFF.